A single sample is the source of the 5 T cell receptor beta chains below, sequenced in a study of blood T cell repertoires in COVID-19. The table came from immunoSEQ multiplex PCR; TCRdb's copy has only in-frame clones and leaves some out. The sample shows some 74,000 clones, 83% of them seen only once. Material: peripheral blood. The origin of the receptors is an elderly man with acute or convalescent COVID-19.

The V call is TRBV5-4, the J call TRBJ1-1; 8 nucleotides line up with TRBD1. The J segment lost 0 bases and the V segment lost 1 base, leaving 8 bases of the junction unmatched. In germline, CDR1 is SGHNT, CDR2 YYREEE (reference sequence). The CDR3 runs 17 residues. CDR3 nucleotides: TGTGCCAGCAGCTTGATGCAGGGGGCGCAGATGAACACTGAAGCTTTCTTT. Protein sequence: CASSLMQGAQMNTEAFF.

The chain uses TRBV27 and TRBJ2-2, with 9 bases matching TRBD1. Germline values: CDR1 MNHEY, CDR2 SMNVEV (reference sequence). The CDR3 sequence is 15 residues long. V lost 6 bases to trimming and J lost 3 bases; unmatched junction nucleotides: 5. The CDR3 DNA sequence: TGTGCCAGCAGCCGGACAGGGGCTGACACCGGGGAGCTGTTTTTT. Its protein product is CASSRTGADTGELFF.

The chain joins TRBV10-3 to TRBJ1-2; 9 bases match TRBD1. Germline assignment: CDR1 ENHRY and CDR2 SYGVKD. The CDR3 sequence is 13 residues long. V was pared by 7 bases and J by 3 bases, with 3 bases of the junction left unmatched. The CDR3 sequence: CAIKGQGHYGYTF. CDR3 sequence (DNA): TGTGCCATCAAGGGACAGGGCCACTATGGCTACACCTTC.

The table lists this clone with a count of one. This chain connects TRBV11-2 to TRBJ1-5; tentatively, D is TRBD1 (5 bases). Germline CDR1 and CDR2: SGHAT and FQNNGV. This CDR3 region has 15 residues. The V end was cut by 1 base, the J end by 6 bases, with 13 bases between. This chain's CDR3 is CASSLGFQGGQPQHF. The CDR3 DNA follows: TGTGCCAGCAGCTTAGGGTTCCAGGGAGGTCAGCCCCAGCATTTT.

A single count supports this clone. J is TRBJ1-1 and V is TRBV21-1; the D call TRBD1 from the table was never checked on the DNA. TRBV21-1 is a listed pseudogene. The CDR3 consists of 19 residues. CDR3 sequence reads: CASSKDTEQGALSDTEAFF. The CDR3 region has the DNA TGTGCCAGCAGCAAAGATACGGAACAGGGGGCCCTTTCGGACACTGAAGCTTTCTTT.